This TCR beta chain is drawn from a study of T cell responses to AZD1222 COVID-19 vaccine (dated by TCRdb to the early 2020s). About the investigation overall: A total of under 250 trial participants underwent TCR sequencing, of whom 207 had received two doses of AZD1222 and 26 had received two doses of the MenACWY control vaccine. Enrollment into the trials was organized by age into subgroups of 18-55, 56-69 and 70-plus years, and those subgroups contained approximately 150, 30 and 60 TCR-sequenced participants, respectively. What the study reported, not specific to this receptor: Participants were mostly white British and included more females than males, and it was suggested by the authors that clonal diversity may have been underestimated. Conclusions about previously exposed vaccinees were limited because only six AZD1222 recipients were SARS-CoV-2 seropositive at baseline. Reportedly, close to half of the unique spike-specific TCRs recognized epitopes lying outside the regions that are mutated in the B.1.351 and B.1.1.7 variants. The 56-69-year group was small, and its depth increase did not reach significance, likely because of low power. No day 14 peak-response samples were available, so repertoires were characterized only after the peak T cell response. The vaccine-associated CD4 TCRs covered the entire spike protein, and the dominant responses fell in regions 160-218 and 743-854. A significant rise in spike-specific TCR breadth and depth was observed after two AZD1222 doses relative to day 0 and relative to MenACWY recipients.

This clone has just one count. Its specific antigen is unknown. No base qualities exist here, and no much larger clone lies one base off it. Taken with the paper, the label for time point translates to: about 28 days (+/-7) after the second vaccine dose. Because spike-specific TCR depth and breadth did not differ between the two schedules, AZD1222 recipients who got a second dose at roughly 4 weeks were pooled with those who got a second dose at roughly 12 weeks. Vaccinee samples were obtained from the UK trials COV001 and COV002, which included a single-blind randomized controlled phase 2/3 trial of AZD1222 (ChAdOx1 nCoV-19) in healthy adults. Trial participant PBMC samples were collected at day 0 and day 28 after the second dose for TCRbeta chain sequencing. The CDR3 regions of human TCRbeta chains were analyzed by immunosequencing. Regarding the original processing steps: Repertoire TCRs were matched against a reference library of SARS-CoV-2-specific TCRs generated with the MIRA antigen-specificity platform. Breadth was defined as the fraction of unique TCRs that were SARS-CoV-2-associated. Depth was defined as the fraction of total T cells that were SARS-CoV-2-associated. Using the MIRA data, each spike-specific TCR was mapped to the spike region that the TCR reacts to and placed in a CD4 or CD8 class. Log10-transformed breadth and depth values were compared by one-way ANOVA with Sidak's multiple comparisons tests. The source is immuneACCESS, and TCRdb retained only in-frame sequences with V and J called. Part of the clones is not carried over; for the studies checked, unresolved V genes explain less than half of this, and the remainder is unexplained. That table gives V, J and clone size, and the DNA gave D and trimming. For this sample there are about 150,000 clones; 85% to 90% appear just once. The ten largest make up roughly 9.7% of the sample.

The CDR3 holds 15 amino acids from the cysteine to the phenylalanine. The read is trimmed to its CDR3 DNA, 45 bases read in frame from base 1. V was cut back by 6 bases and J by 0 bases, leaving a gap of 14 bases between them. From the germline V gene (reference sequence), CDR1 is MNHEY and CDR2 is SMNVEV. Specimen: peripheral blood, collected 28 days after the second AZD1222 dose. The chain uses TRBV27 and TRBJ1-1, with the D gene uncertain. This TCR came from an adult who received the AZD1222 COVID-19 vaccine. The nucleotide sequence reads TGTGCCAGCAGGCGAGTTGGCCGCATGAACACTGAAGCTTTCTTT. Its translation reads: CASRRVGRMNTEAFF.